These 29 T cell receptor beta chains share one sample of origin, sequenced in a study of post-analysis software for immune sequencing data. Findings of the study overall: Included in a set of four or five TRBV segments more frequent in patients than controls were TRBV5-6, TRBV5-1 and TRBV20-1.

cDNA libraries for TCR beta contained unique molecular identifiers. TCRdb ran MiXCR on the PCR reads and lists one entry per CDR3 protein. This sample has approximately 630,000 distinct CDR3 sequences, with 59% found just once. No cognate antigen is known for these TCRs. Sequenced: blood. The receptor source for this set is a girl between 2 and 10 years old with multiple sclerosis.

A few counts support this clonotype. The chain is built from TRBV6-5 and TRBJ2-5; unclear D gene. Trimming left V 0 bases short and J 2 bases short, with 4 bases between. This CDR3 is 13 amino acids long. The germline V gene has CDR1 MNHEY and CDR2 SVGAGI. The CDR3 reads CASSYSLQETQYF. In DNA form, the CDR3 reads TGTGCCAGCAGTTACTCTCTACAAGAGACCCAGTACTTC.

This clonotype has more than one count but fewer than ten. V is TRBV29-1 and J is TRBJ2-4; D may be TRBD2 (7 bases). The J call may not be correct, given that the DNA end is closer to TRBJ2-5. The CDR3 sequence is 13 residues long. Germline V lookup: CDR1 SQVTM, CDR2 ANQGSEA. The CDR3 region is CSVDYREGETQYF. The CDR3 region has the DNA TGCAGCGTTGACTACAGGGAGGGGGAGACCCAGTACTTC.

This clonotype was detected a few times. The chain employs TRBV29-1 and TRBJ2-5; D uncertain. The CDR3 loop spans 16 amino acids. Germline V gene sequence: CDR1 SQVTM, CDR2 ANQGSEA. Trimming stripped 4 bases from V and 5 bases from J, with 23 bases between. The CDR3 loop reads CSVVPPGGAAWETQYF. The CDR3 coding sequence is TGCAGCGTTGTCCCACCGGGTGGTGCAGCGTGGGAGACCCAGTACTTC.

This clonotype showed up just once. CDR3 nucleotide sequence: TGCGCCAGCAGCTTGGGAGGGGACATCCAAGAGACCCAGTACTTC. This codes for CASSLGGDIQETQYF. V is TRBV5-1 and J is TRBJ2-5; the D gene is possibly TRBD1 (6 bases). The germline CDR1 and CDR2 sequences are SGHRS and YFSETQ. V shed 0 bases and J shed 1 base, with 10 bases lying between them. This CDR3 has 15 amino acids.

The V call is TRBV3-1, the J call TRBJ2-1; 7 nucleotides line up with TRBD1. This CDR3 region has 20 residues. The junction had 21 bases not matched to a gene; V was cut back by 0 bases and J by 7 bases. Germline-derived CDR1 and CDR2 are LGHDT and YNNKEL (reference sequence). CDR3 loop: CASSQDFPKRDSLPGNEQFF. In DNA, the CDR3 is TGTGCCAGCAGCCAAGATTTTCCTAAACGGGACAGCCTCCCGGGGAATGAGCAGTTCTTC.

This clonotype was picked up a small number of times. V usage is TRBV10-1 and J usage is TRBJ2-3, with a tentative D call TRBD1 (5 bases). This CDR3 is built from 12 residues. Germline CDR1 is WNHNN and CDR2 is SYGVQD (reference sequence). V was shortened by 3 bases and J by 8 bases, with 9 bases between the two germline ends. CDR3 coding DNA: TGCGCCAGCAGTGATACAGGCGCTACGCAGTATTTT. Translating gives CASSDTGATQYF.

The genes are TRBV7-9 and TRBJ2-7; no clear D gene. Germline CDR1 and CDR2: SEHNR and FQNEAQ (reference sequence). The CDR3 has 12 amino acids. V was shortened by 4 bases and J by 8 bases, with 12 bases between the two germline ends. CDR3 sequence: CASSYPDVKQYF. DNA of the CDR3: TGTGCCAGCAGCTACCCGGACGTGAAGCAGTACTTC.

V gene TRBV7-2 combines with J gene TRBJ2-7; 12 nucleotides align to TRBD1. V gave up 5 bases and J gave up 8 bases; unmatched junction bases: 7. The germline CDR1 and CDR2 sequences are SGHTA and FQGNSA. The CDR3 extends over 14 amino acids. The CDR3 reads CASSDPGQGAQQYF. Written as DNA, the CDR3 is TGTGCCAGCAGCGACCCGGGACAGGGGGCGCAGCAGTACTTC. The whole variable domain, filled in from reference TRBV7-2 and TRBJ2-7, reads GAGVSQSPSNKVTEKGKDVELRCDPISGHTALYWYRQSLGQGLEFLIYFQGNSAPDKSGLPSDRFSAERTGGSVSTLTIQRTQQEDSAVYLCASSDPGQGAQQYFGPGTRLTVT.

This sequence joins TRBV7-9 and TRBJ2-3; D is unresolved. The CDR3 has 15 residues. V was pared by 2 bases and J by 2 bases, with 11 bases between. CDR1 is SEHNR and CDR2 is FQNEAQ in the germline V gene (reference sequence). In DNA, the CDR3 is TGTGCCAGCAGCTTAATCGGTAGGCCCACAGATACGCAGTATTTT. Encoded protein: CASSLIGRPTDTQYF.

The CDR3 loop reads CSVDEGAPRTEAFF. The CDR3 bases are TGCAGCGTTGACGAGGGGGCGCCGAGGACTGAAGCTTTCTTT. The V gene is TRBV29-1, the J gene TRBJ1-1; 7 nucleotides match TRBD1. Germline CDR1 and CDR2: SQVTM and ANQGSEA. The CDR3 is 14 amino acids. Trimming at V came to 3 bases and at J to 5 bases, leaving 9 bases not matched to a gene.

This clonotype was seen a few times. The V call is TRBV5-1, the J call TRBJ2-7; TRBD1 agrees at 7 bases. The trim removed 0 bases at V and 2 bases at J, leaving 5 bases unmatched. Germline CDR1 SGHRS, CDR2 YFSETQ. The CDR3 totals 15 residues. This chain's CDR3 is CASSLDPGTAYEQYF. The CDR3 DNA reads TGCGCCAGCAGCTTGGACCCTGGGACAGCCTACGAGCAGTACTTC.

V and J are TRBV5-1 and TRBJ2-5; tentative D call: TRBD2 (6 bases). This CDR3 has 14 residues. The V end lost 7 bases, the J end lost 3 bases, and 16 bases lay between the germline ends. Germline V gene data show CDR1 as SGHRS and CDR2 as YFSETQ. The CDR3 sequence: CASRDSHTEETQYF. The CDR3, as DNA: TGCGCCAGCCGGGACTCCCATACCGAAGAGACCCAGTACTTC.

This clonotype was found a few times. The genes are TRBV6-1 and TRBJ1-2; D ambiguous. The CDR3 extends over 12 amino acids. The germline V gene encodes CDR1 MNHNS and CDR2 SASEGT. Trimming removed 6 bases at V and 3 bases at J, with 8 bases between. CDR3 in amino acids: CASRRADYGYTF. Here the CDR3 DNA reads TGTGCCAGCAGGAGGGCAGACTATGGCTACACCTTC.

The sample holds a few counts of this clonotype. V and J are TRBV20-1 and TRBJ2-3; tentative D call: TRBD1 (6 bases). The CDR3 is 14 residues long. Trimming took 1 base from V and 1 from J, leaving 9 bases between them. CDR1 is DFQATT and CDR2 is SNEGSKA in the germline V gene (reference sequence). The CDR3 is CSARVAGGTDTQYF. In DNA, the CDR3 is TGCAGTGCTAGAGTGGCAGGGGGCACAGATACGCAGTATTTT.

This clonotype was counted only a few times. The chain combines TRBV7-2 with TRBJ2-5; no firm D call. Germline CDR1 is SGHTA and CDR2 is FQGNSA. V was pared by 1 base and J by 3 bases, with 12 bases between. The CDR3 covers 15 residues. The CDR3 DNA is TGTGCCAGCAGCTTAGGAGGTCTACTGAAAGAGACCCAGTACTTC. It is translated as CASSLGGLLKETQYF.

The chain employs TRBV2 and TRBJ2-1; TRBD2 agrees at 11 bases. This CDR3 comprises 17 residues. Germline-derived CDR1 and CDR2 are SNHLY and FYNNEI. V trimming: 7 bases; J trimming: 7 bases; junction bases outside the gene matches: 15. The CDR3 loop is CASTINLAGGPRNEQFF. The DNA for the CDR3 is TGTGCCAGCACCATAAATTTAGCGGGGGGGCCCCGTAATGAGCAGTTCTTC.

This clonotype has just a few counts. J is TRBJ1-5 and V is TRBV24-1, with unresolved D. This CDR3 is built from 12 residues. Germline V lookup: CDR1 KGHDR, CDR2 SFDVKD. Trimming removed 7 bases at V and 0 bases at J, with 3 bases between. The CDR3 coding sequence is TGTGCCACCAGGGTTAGCAATCAGCCCCAGCATTTT. Residues: CATRVSNQPQHF.

The gene calls are TRBV10-3 and TRBJ1-2; 8 nucleotides line up with TRBD1. This CDR3 is 13 amino acids long. Germline V CDR1 and CDR2: ENHRY, SYGVKD. The ends lost 9 bases at V and 6 bases at J; junction bases unmatched: 9. CDR3 protein: CAIPDRGNHGYTF. The CDR3 DNA is TGTGCCATTCCAGACAGGGGCAATCATGGCTACACCTTC.

This clonotype was detected only a few times. The chain links TRBV5-1 to TRBJ1-6, with a tentative D call TRBD1 (6 bases). The CDR3 has 13 residues. In germline, CDR1 is SGHRS, CDR2 YFSETQ. The germline V and J ends were trimmed by 4 bases and 7 bases, with 9 bases remaining between them. CDR3 sequence reads: CASSPDRNSPLHF. The DNA for the CDR3 is TGCGCCAGCAGCCCGGACAGAAATTCACCCCTCCACTTT.

This chain uses TRBV29-1 with TRBJ1-2; TRBD1 agrees at 9 bases. V lost 3 bases and J lost 3; bases outside the gene matches: 8. Germline CDR1 is SQVTM and CDR2 is ANQGSEA. The CDR3 is 15 residues long. DNA for the CDR3: TGCAGCGTTGAGGCCCGGGACAGGGCGGACTATGGCTACACCTTC. Amino acids: CSVEARDRADYGYTF.

The chain employs TRBV5-8 and TRBJ2-3; TRBD2 matches 10 bases. Germline V gene sequence: CDR1 SGHTS, CDR2 YDEGEE. The CDR3 contains 16 residues. J lost 1 base, V lost 5 bases, and 7 bases had no gene match. The CDR3 loop reads CASSRSGRTGTDTQYF. For the CDR3, the DNA is TGTGCCAGCAGTCGTAGCGGGAGGACCGGCACAGATACGCAGTATTTT.

This clonotype was counted only a few times. The chain combines TRBV6-6 with TRBJ2-5; TRBD2 agrees at 7 bases. The CDR3 extends over 14 amino acids. From germline, CDR1 is MNHNY and CDR2 SVGAGI (reference sequence). The junction had 11 bases not matched to a gene; V was cut back by 6 bases and J by 7 bases. The CDR3 DNA is TGTGCCAGCAGGCCCAGCGGGATGGGGGGGACCCAGTACTTC. Protein sequence: CASRPSGMGGTQYF.

The rearrangement uses TRBV6-5 and TRBJ1-1; tentatively, D is TRBD1 (5 bases). This CDR3 spans 14 amino acids. V lost 6 bases and J lost 4, with 15 bases in between. CDR1 is MNHEY, CDR2 SVGAGI, per germline. In nucleotides, the CDR3 is TGTGCCAGCAGGGACTGGGAGCAGGGCACTGAAGCTTTCTTT. This gives the protein CASRDWEQGTEAFF.

This clonotype occurred a few times. V gene TRBV5-1 combines with J gene TRBJ2-5; 12 bases line up with TRBD2. The V gene end was trimmed by 4 bases and the J gene end by 11 bases; junction bases not matched to a gene: 18. This CDR3 is 17 amino acids long. Germline V gene lookup returns CDR1 SGHRS and CDR2 YFSETQ. The CDR3 spells CASSPVGLAGGPHEQYF. For the CDR3, the DNA is TGCGCCAGCAGCCCGGTGGGGCTAGCGGGGGGGCCGCATGAGCAGTACTTC.

The rearrangement uses TRBV12-3 or TRBV12-4 and TRBJ2-1; 11 nucleotides match TRBD2. CDR3 length equals 17 residues. J gave up 3 bases and V 1 base, and 5 bases lay outside the gene matches. This CDR3 is CASSLELAGGFYNEQFF. DNA of the CDR3: TGTGCCAGCAGTTTAGAATTAGCGGGGGGGTTCTACAATGAGCAGTTCTTC.

The rearrangement uses TRBV29-1 and TRBJ2-2, with 11 bases aligning to TRBD1. Germline V gives CDR1 SQVTM, CDR2 ANQGSEA. V was pared by 7 bases and J by 3 bases, with 4 bases of the junction left unmatched. This CDR3 comprises 14 residues. The chain's CDR3 is CSGGQGGYTGELFF. Written as DNA, the CDR3 is TGCAGCGGGGGACAGGGGGGTTACACCGGGGAGCTGTTTTTT.

This chain uses TRBV6-2 or TRBV6-3 with TRBJ2-4; D is unresolved. Per the germline V gene, CDR1 is MNHEY and CDR2 is SVGEGT. V lost 10 bases and J 0 bases, leaving 13 bases between the germline ends. This CDR3 comprises 14 residues. Here the CDR3 DNA reads TGTGCCACCCGAACTCTCCTAGCCAAAAACATTCAGTACTTC. This sequence encodes CATRTLLAKNIQYF.

This chain joins TRBV20-1 and TRBJ1-1, with D perhaps TRBD1 (6 bases). CDR1 and CDR2 from the germline V gene are DFQATT and SNEGSKA (reference sequence). This CDR3 spans 12 amino acids. The CDR3 DNA follows: TGCAGGGTAGGGGACAAGAACACTGAAGCTTTCTTT. It is translated as CRVGDKNTEAFF.

Here the CDR3 reads CASSYFKGGETQYF. CDR3 in DNA: TGTGCCAGCAGCTATTTCAAGGGGGGAGAGACCCAGTACTTC. This rearrangement joins TRBV11-2 to TRBJ2-5; TRBD1 or TRBD2 may be the D gene (6 bases each). V lost 4 bases and J 4 bases, leaving 13 bases between the germline ends. The CDR3 length is 14 residues. CDR1 SGHAT and CDR2 FQNNGV come from the germline V gene.